This T cell receptor beta chain was retrieved from a study of cytomegalovirus exposure and HLA in healthy donors. Study-wide results and limits: The productive fraction for most TCR beta V segments was about 90% or about 30% in an earlier analysis. A later analysis linked about 17,000 TCR beta sequences to HLA alleles at 0.05 false discovery rate. Per published accounts, TCR beta sequences correctly predicted the HLA-A and HLA-B alleles of most subjects.

This clone was counted between two and nine times. Its antigen is still unknown. The primer mix had 60 Vbeta and 13 Jbeta primers. Profiled with immunoSEQ multiplex PCR; TCRdb holds only in-frame clones, not every one. The table lists about 160,000 clones, more than 80% of them singletons. Healthy people donating bone marrow made up the donors. This CDR3 spans 13 amino acids. Looked up from germline, CDR1 is ENHRY and CDR2 is SYGVKD. The V gene lost 2 bases and the J gene lost 3 bases, with 8 bases spanning the gap. This receptor was obtained from a male donor in good health and CMV-seronegative. The V and J genes are TRBV10-3 and TRBJ2-7; tentatively, D is TRBD1 (5 bases). The sequenced sample consisted of PBMCs. This CDR3 reads CAISERQGYEQYF. DNA of the CDR3: TGTGCCATCAGTGAGAGGCAGGGCTACGAGCAGTACTTC.